The 17 T cell receptor beta chains in this list originate from one sample, sequenced in a study of tumor and adjacent non-tumor tissue in lung cancer. The library came from three nested PCR rounds adapted from ARM-PCR protocols. TCRdb re-derived calls from the multiplex PCR reads in MiXCR, one entry per CDR3 protein. The sample has 75,000 to 95,000 distinct CDR3 sequences, roughly 77% seen once. RNA was extracted from bulk tissue without any cell sorting. The normal lung tissue was taken more than 3 cm from the tumor edge. The sample consisted of distant non-tumor lung tissue. These TCRs come from a woman in her fifties or sixties with non-small cell lung cancer.

The chain recombines TRBV11-2 with TRBJ2-7, with 15 bases matching TRBD2. From germline, CDR1 is SGHAT and CDR2 FQNNGV. J was trimmed by 7 bases and V by 7 bases; bases with no gene match: 14. The CDR3 runs 17 residues. CDR3 in amino acids: CASNPRTSGGALWEQYF. In DNA, the CDR3 is TGTGCCAGCAACCCCCGGACTAGCGGGGGGGCATTATGGGAGCAGTACTTC.

With respect to this clonotype: One end of the junction fails to match germline, which may point to a read error. V gene TRBV11-2 combines with J gene TRBJ2-3; tentative D call: TRBD2 (6 bases). The CDR3 length is 16 residues. Germline V gene sequence: CDR1 SGHAT, CDR2 FQNNGV. The CDR3 coding sequence is TGTACTAGCAGCTTAGGGGTCCTAACTAGCACAGATACGCTGTATTTT. Protein sequence: CTSSLGVLTSTDTLYF.

Concerning this clonotype: A junction boundary mismatches the germline segment, possibly from a read error. The V call is TRBV29-1, the J call TRBJ2-7; 8 positions match TRBD1. Germline V gives CDR1 SQVTM, CDR2 ANQGSEA. The CDR3 is made up of 14 amino acids. CDR3 sequence reads: CSVEDGQGSYEQYF. The CDR3 DNA reads TGCAGTGTTGAAGATGGACAGGGTTCCTACGAGCAGTACTTC.

V and J are TRBV29-1 and TRBJ2-7; no definite D call. The DNA matches TRBJ2-1 better at its end, which makes the J call doubtful. The CDR3 sequence is 13 residues long. CDR1 and CDR2 (germline): SQVTM, ANQGSEA. The CDR3 region is CSVLAVPTYEQFF. The CDR3 bases are TGCAGCGTTCTGGCAGTTCCCACCTACGAGCAGTTCTTC.

A remark on this clonotype: One end of the junction is discordant with germline, which a read error may explain. V is TRBV20-1 and J is TRBJ2-7; TRBD1 aligns across 12 bases. The CDR3 extends over 15 amino acids. Germline values: CDR1 DFQATT, CDR2 SNEGSKA (reference sequence). CDR3 sequence: CCAAGTGGFLGEQYF. CDR3 bases: TGCTGTGCGGCCGGGACAGGGGGCTTCTTGGGCGAGCAGTACTTC.

The V call is TRBV4-1, the J call TRBJ1-3; D may be TRBD1 (5 bases). This CDR3 is 17 amino acids long. The V end lost 1 base, the J end lost 6 bases, and 19 bases lay between the germline ends. Germline assignment: CDR1 MGHRA and CDR2 YSYEKL. The CDR3 coding sequence is TGCGCCAGCAGCCAAGTCGATCCGGGGGGAGTAGTAAACACCATATATTTT. Protein product: CASSQVDPGGVVNTIYF.

As regards this clonotype: One end of the junction fails to match germline, which may point to a read error. The V and J genes are TRBV6-5 and TRBJ1-1; D uncertain. The CDR3 has 12 residues. Germline values: CDR1 MNHEY, CDR2 SVGAGI. The CDR3: CDSSSMFTEAFF. In DNA, the CDR3 is TGTGACAGCAGTTCGATGTTTACTGAAGCTTTCTTT.

Points on this clonotype: The junction shows a germline mismatch at one end, possibly a read error. The genes are TRBV6-2 or TRBV6-3 and TRBJ2-1, with D uncertain. Germline lookup yields CDR1 MNHEY and CDR2 SVGEGT. The CDR3 covers 13 residues. In DNA form, the CDR3 reads TGTGCCAGCAGCTCAGACGGGTACGATGAGCAGTTTTTC. It codes for CASSSDGYDEQFF.

The chain uses TRBV29-1 and TRBJ1-6, with 7 nucleotides matching TRBD1. The CDR3 covers 13 residues. CDR1 is SQVTM, CDR2 ANQGSEA, per germline. The CDR3, as DNA: TGCAGTGTCTCCGGGAGAGGGGGCTCGGCCCTCCACTTT. Protein: CSVSGRGGSALHF.

The chain is built from TRBV2 and TRBJ1-4, with 7 bases identical to TRBD1. The CDR3 length is 13 residues. V was clipped by 7 bases and J by 10 bases; unmatched bases: 9. Germline V gene data show CDR1 as SNHLY and CDR2 as FYNNEI. The CDR3 nucleotides are TGTGCCAGCAACCGACAGGGTCAAAGAAAACTGTTTTTT. As protein: CASNRQGQRKLFF.

Remarks on this clonotype: Likely a read error: the CDR3 ends without its conserved phenylalanine or tryptophan. The DNA is omitted, as the CDR3 cannot be located on it reliably, and the CDR3 follows TCRdb's listing. The genes are TRBV20-1 and TRBJ2-7; the table gives TRBD2 as D, unverified against the DNA. The CDR3 contains 15 residues when both ends are counted. The germline V gene encodes CDR1 DFQATT and CDR2 SNEGSKA (reference sequence). The CDR3 sequence: CNARGGRSHYYEQYL.

Relative to its sample, this clonotype is medium-sized (0.01 to 0.1%). Here the CDR3 DNA reads TGCAGCGTTGAAGATCCCCGCCGAAACTCCTACAATGAGCAGTTCTTC. This codes for CSVEDPRRNSYNEQFF. The J gene is TRBJ2-1, the V gene TRBV29-1; D gene unclear. V lost 0 bases and J 0 bases, leaving 12 bases between the germline ends. Germline V gene data show CDR1 as SQVTM and CDR2 as ANQGSEA. This CDR3 has 16 residues.

Relative to its sample, this clonotype is medium-sized. The chain joins TRBV11-1 to TRBJ2-2, with TRBD1 matching 10 bases. The CDR3 spans 19 residues. The germline gives CDR1 SGHAT, CDR2 FQDESV (reference sequence). J was trimmed by 5 bases and V by 5 bases; bases with no gene match: 17. CDR3 DNA sequence: TGTGCCAGCAGCCCACGGGACAGGGGAAGGACTAGACGGACCGGGGAGCTGTTTTTT. It translates to CASSPRDRGRTRRTGELFF.

V and J are TRBV6-6 and TRBJ2-3; possibly TRBD2 for D (5 bases). V gave up 8 bases and J gave up 1 base, with 16 bases separating them. In germline, CDR1 is MNHNY, CDR2 SVGAGI (reference sequence). There are 15 residues in the CDR3. The CDR3 DNA sequence: TGTGCCAGCGGATATATAGACTATCGCACAGATACGCAGTATTTT. Its protein product is CASGYIDYRTDTQYF.

This clonotype has only one observation. An end of the junction does not agree with germline; a read error may underlie this. This chain joins TRBV4-2 and TRBJ2-7, with D unresolved. CDR1 and CDR2 from the germline V gene are LGHNA and YNFKEQ. The CDR3 has 16 amino acids. CDR3 coding DNA: TGTGCCTGCAGCCACGCAGCAGAGGCGGTCCCCTACGAGCAGTACTTC. Its translation is CACSHAAEAVPYEQYF.

The sample holds many counts of this clonotype. This chain joins TRBV11-2 and TRBJ2-7, with D possibly matching TRBD2 (5 bases). V was clipped by 8 bases and J by 4 bases, with 15 bases between them. Germline loops: CDR1 SGHAT, CDR2 FQNNGV. The CDR3 consists of 13 residues. CDR3 bases: TGTGCCAGCGGCTGGCGGGCCGGGTACGAGCAGTACTTC. The encoded protein is CASGWRAGYEQYF.

To note about this clonotype: Because the CDR3 is missing its conserved closing phenylalanine or tryptophan, this is likely a read error. The DNA is omitted, as the CDR3 cannot be located on it reliably, and the CDR3 follows TCRdb's listing. The rearrangement joins TRBV6-6 to TRBJ2-7; TRBD1, the table's D call, lacks a check against the DNA. Per the germline V gene, CDR1 is MNHNY and CDR2 is SVGAGI (reference sequence). Counting both end residues, the CDR3 totals 14 amino acids. The CDR3: CASNLPGQGYEHYY.